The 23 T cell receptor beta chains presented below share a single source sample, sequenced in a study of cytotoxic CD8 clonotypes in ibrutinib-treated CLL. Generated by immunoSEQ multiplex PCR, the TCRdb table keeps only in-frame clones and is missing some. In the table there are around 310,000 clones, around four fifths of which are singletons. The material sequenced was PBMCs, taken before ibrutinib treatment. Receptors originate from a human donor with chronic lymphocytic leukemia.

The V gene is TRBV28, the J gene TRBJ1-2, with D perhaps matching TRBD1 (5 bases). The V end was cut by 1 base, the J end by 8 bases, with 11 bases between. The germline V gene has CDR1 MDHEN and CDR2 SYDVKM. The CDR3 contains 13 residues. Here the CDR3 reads CASSLFRDRGYTF. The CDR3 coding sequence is TGTGCCAGCAGTTTATTCAGGGATCGCGGCTACACCTTC.

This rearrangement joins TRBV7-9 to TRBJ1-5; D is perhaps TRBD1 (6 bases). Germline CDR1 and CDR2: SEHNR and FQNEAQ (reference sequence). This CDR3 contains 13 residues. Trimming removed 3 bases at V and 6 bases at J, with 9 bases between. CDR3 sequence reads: CASSLGATQPQHF. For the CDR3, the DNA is TGTGCCAGCAGCTTGGGGGCTACTCAGCCCCAGCATTTT.

The CDR3 nucleotides read TGTGCCAGCAGCAAAGAGCCCACCGGGACAGGGACGGAGCCCCAGCATTTT. Protein: CASSKEPTGTGTEPQHF. This rearrangement joins TRBV21-1 to TRBJ1-5; the table's D call of TRBD1 was not tested on the DNA. TRBV21-1 is an annotated pseudogene. The CDR3 sequence is 17 residues long.

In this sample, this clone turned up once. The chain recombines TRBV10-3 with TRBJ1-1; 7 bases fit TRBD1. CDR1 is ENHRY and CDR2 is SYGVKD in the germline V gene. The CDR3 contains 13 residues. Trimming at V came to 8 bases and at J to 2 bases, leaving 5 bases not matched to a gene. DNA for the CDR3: TGTGCCATCGCAGGGGGGCAAAACACTGAAGCTTTCTTT. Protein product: CAIAGGQNTEAFF.

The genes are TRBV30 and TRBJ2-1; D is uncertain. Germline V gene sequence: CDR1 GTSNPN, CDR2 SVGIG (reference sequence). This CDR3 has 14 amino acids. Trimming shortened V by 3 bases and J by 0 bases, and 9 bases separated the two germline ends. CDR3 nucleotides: TGTGCCTGGAGCCAAAAAAGCTCCTACAATGAGCAGTTCTTC. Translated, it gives CAWSQKSSYNEQFF.

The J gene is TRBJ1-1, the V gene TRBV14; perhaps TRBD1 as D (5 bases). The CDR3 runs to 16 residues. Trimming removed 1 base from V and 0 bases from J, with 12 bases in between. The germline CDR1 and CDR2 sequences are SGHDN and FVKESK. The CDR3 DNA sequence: TGTGCCAGCAGCCAAGGACAGTTGATCATGAACACTGAAGCTTTCTTT. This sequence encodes CASSQGQLIMNTEAFF.

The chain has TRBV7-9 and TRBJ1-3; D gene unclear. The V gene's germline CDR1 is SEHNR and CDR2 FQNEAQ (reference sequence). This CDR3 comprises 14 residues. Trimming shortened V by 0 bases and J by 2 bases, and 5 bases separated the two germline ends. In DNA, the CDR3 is TGTGCCAGCAGCTTAGCAGGCCCTGGAAACACCATATATTTT. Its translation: CASSLAGPGNTIYF.

This CDR3 reads CASSPRGRNQPQHF. CDR3 coding DNA: TGTGCCAGCAGTCCCCGGGGACGCAATCAGCCCCAGCATTTT. This rearrangement joins TRBV27 to TRBJ1-5; weak D call: TRBD1 (5 bases). This CDR3 contains 14 residues. V dropped 5 bases and J dropped 2 bases, with 10 bases sitting between them. The germline V gene encodes CDR1 MNHEY and CDR2 SMNVEV (reference sequence).

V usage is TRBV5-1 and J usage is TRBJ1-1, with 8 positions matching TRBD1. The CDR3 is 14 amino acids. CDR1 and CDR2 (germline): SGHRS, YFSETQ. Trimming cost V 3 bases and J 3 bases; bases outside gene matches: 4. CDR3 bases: TGCGCCAGCAGCTCACTACAGGGGGACACTGAAGCTTTCTTT. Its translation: CASSSLQGDTEAFF.

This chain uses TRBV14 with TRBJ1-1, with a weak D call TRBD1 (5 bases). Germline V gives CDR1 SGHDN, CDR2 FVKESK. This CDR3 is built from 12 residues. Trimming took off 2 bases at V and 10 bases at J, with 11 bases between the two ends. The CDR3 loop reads CASSQQIGGAFF. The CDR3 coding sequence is TGTGCCAGCAGCCAACAGATCGGGGGAGCTTTCTTT. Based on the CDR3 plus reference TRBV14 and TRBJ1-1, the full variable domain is EAGVTQFPSHSVIEKGQTVTLRCDPISGHDNLYWYRRVMGKEIKFLLHFVKESKQDESGMPNNRFLAERTGGTYSTLKVQPAELEDSGVYFCASSQQIGGAFFGQGTRLTVV.

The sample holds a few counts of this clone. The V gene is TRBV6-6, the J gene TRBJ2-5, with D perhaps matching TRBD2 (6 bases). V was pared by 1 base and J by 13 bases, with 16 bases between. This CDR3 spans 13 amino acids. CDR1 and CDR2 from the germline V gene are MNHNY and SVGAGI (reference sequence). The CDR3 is CASSYYETGLGYF. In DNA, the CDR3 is TGTGCCAGCAGTTACTACGAAACGGGACTGGGGTACTTC.

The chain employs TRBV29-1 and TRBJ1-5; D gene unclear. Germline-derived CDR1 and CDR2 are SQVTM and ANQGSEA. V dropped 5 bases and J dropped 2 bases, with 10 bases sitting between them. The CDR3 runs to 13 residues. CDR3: CSVSILGNQPQHF. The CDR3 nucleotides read TGCAGCGTTTCAATCCTAGGCAATCAGCCCCAGCATTTT.

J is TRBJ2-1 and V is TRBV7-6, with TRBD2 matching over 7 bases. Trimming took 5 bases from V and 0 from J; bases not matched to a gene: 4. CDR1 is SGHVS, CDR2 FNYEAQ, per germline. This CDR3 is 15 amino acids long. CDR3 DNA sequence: TGTGCCAGCAGCAAGGGACTAAGCTCCTACAATGAGCAGTTCTTC. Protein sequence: CASSKGLSSYNEQFF.

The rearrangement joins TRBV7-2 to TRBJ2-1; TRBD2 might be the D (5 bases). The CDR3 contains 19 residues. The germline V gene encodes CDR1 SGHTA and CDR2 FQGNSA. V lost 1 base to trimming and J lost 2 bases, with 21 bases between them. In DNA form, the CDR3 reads TGTGCCAGCAGCTTAGTTTCAGGTATCTCGAGCGGAACCTACAATGAGCAGTTCTTC. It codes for CASSLVSGISSGTYNEQFF.

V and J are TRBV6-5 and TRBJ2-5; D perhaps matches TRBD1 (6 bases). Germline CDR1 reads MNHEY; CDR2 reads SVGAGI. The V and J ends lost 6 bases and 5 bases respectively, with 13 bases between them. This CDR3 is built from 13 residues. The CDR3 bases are TGTGCCAGCAGAAACACAGGGCTGGAGACCCAGTACTTC. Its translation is CASRNTGLETQYF.

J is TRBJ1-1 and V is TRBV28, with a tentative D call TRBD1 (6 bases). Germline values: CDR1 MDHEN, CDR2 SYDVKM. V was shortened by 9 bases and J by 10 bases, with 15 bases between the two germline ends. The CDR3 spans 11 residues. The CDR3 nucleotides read TGTGCCAGTAAGGGGGGCTCCTTAGCTTTCTTT. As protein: CASKGGSLAFF.

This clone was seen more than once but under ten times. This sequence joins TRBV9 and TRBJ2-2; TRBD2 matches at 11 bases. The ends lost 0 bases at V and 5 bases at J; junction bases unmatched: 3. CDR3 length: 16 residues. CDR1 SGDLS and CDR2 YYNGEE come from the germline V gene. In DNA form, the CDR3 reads TGTGCCAGCAGCGTAGGACTAGCGGGGAGAACCGGGGAGCTGTTTTTT. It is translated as CASSVGLAGRTGELFF.

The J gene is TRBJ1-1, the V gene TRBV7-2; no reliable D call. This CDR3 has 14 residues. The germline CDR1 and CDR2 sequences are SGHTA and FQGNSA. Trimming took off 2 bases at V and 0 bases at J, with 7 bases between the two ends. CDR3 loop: CASSLIRMNTEAFF. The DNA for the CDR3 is TGTGCCAGCAGCTTAATTAGAATGAACACTGAAGCTTTCTTT.

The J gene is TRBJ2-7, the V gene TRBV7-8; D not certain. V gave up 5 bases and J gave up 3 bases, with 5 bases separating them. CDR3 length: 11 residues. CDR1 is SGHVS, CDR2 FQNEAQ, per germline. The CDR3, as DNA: TGTGCCAGCAGCACGAACTACGAGCAGTACTTC. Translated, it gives CASSTNYEQYF.

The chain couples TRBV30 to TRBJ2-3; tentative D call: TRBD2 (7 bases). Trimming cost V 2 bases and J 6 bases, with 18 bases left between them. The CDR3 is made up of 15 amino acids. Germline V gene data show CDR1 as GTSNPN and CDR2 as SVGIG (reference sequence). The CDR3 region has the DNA TGTGCCTGGAGTCCCGGGCGGGGGCAGGGGGATACGCAGTATTTT. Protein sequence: CAWSPGRGQGDTQYF. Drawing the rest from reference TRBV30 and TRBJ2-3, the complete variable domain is SQTIHQWPATLVQPVGSPLSLECTVEGTSNPNLYWYRQAAGRGLQLLFYSVGIGQISSEVPQNLSASRPQDRQFILSSKKLLLSDSGFYLCAWSPGRGQGDTQYFGPGTRLTVL.

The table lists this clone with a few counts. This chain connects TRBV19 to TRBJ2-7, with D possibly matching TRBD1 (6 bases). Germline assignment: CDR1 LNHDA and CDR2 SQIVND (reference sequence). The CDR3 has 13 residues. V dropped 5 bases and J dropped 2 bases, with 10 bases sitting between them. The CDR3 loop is CASSQGRPYEQYF. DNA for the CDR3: TGTGCCAGTAGTCAGGGGCGACCCTACGAGCAGTACTTC. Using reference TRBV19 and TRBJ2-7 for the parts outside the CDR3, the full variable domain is DGGITQSPKYLFRKEGQNVTLSCEQNLNHDAMYWYRQDPGQGLRLIYYSQIVNDFQKGDIAEGYSVSREKKESFPLTVTSAQKNPTAFYLCASSQGRPYEQYFGPGTRLTVT.

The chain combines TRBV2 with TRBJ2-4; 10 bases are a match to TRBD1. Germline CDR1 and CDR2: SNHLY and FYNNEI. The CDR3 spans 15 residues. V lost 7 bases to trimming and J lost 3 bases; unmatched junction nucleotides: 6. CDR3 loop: CASTRDRGGKNIQYF. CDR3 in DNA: TGTGCCAGCACCAGGGACAGGGGAGGCAAAAACATTCAGTACTTC. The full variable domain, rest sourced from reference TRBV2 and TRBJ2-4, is EPEVTQTPSHQVTQMGQEVILRCVPISNHLYFYWYRQILGQKVEFLVSFYNNEISEKSEIFDDQFSVERPDGSNFTLKIRSTKLEDSAMYFCASTRDRGGKNIQYFGAGTRLSVL.

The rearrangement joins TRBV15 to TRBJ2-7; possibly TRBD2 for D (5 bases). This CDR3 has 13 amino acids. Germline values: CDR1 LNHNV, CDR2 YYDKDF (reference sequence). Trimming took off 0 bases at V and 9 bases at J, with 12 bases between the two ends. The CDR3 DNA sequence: TGTGCCACCAGCAGAGATCAAGGGAGAGGGCAGTACTTC. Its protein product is CATSRDQGRGQYF. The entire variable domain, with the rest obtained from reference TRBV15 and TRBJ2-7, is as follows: DAMVIQNPRYQVTQFGKPVTLSCSQTLNHNVMYWYQQKSSQAPKLLFHYYDKDFNNEADTPDNFQSRRPNTSFCFLDIRSPGLGDTAMYLCATSRDQGRGQYFGPGTRLTVT.